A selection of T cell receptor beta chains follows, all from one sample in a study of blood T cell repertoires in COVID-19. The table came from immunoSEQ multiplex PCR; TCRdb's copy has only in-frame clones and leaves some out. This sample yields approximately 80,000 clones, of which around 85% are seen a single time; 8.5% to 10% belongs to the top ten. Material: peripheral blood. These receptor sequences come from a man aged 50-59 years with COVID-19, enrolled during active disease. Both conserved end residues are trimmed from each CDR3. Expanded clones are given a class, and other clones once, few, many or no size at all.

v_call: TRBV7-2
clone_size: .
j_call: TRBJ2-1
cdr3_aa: ASSSVSGRAGNEQF

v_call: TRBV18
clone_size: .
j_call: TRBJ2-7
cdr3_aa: ASSVTATFSYEQY

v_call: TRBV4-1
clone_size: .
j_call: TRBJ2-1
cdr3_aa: ASSQDSRGDEQF

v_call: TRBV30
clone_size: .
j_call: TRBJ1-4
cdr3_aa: ARSPGQGGNEKLF

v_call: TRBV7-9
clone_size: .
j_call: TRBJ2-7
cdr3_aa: ASSQGTGSSYEQY

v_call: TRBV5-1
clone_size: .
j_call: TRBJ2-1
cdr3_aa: ASSVNRPRITNEQF

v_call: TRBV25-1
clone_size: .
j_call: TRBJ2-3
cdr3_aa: ASSESLAGVHPDTQY

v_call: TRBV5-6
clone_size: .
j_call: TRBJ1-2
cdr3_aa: ASSQGQGAGGYT

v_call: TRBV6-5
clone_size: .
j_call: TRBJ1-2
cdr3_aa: ASRPEQGLSYGYT

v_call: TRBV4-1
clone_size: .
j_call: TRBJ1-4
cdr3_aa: ASSQDRARGEKLF

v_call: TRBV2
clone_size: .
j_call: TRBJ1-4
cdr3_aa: ASGTGRKLF

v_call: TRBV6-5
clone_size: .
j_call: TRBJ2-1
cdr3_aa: ASSHREGRLNEQF

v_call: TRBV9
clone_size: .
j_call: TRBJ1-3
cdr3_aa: ASSPNSGNTIY

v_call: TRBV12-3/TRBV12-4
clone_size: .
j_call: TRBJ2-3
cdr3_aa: ASINRSTDTQY

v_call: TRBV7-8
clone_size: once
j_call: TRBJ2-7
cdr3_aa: ASSLGQVSYEQY

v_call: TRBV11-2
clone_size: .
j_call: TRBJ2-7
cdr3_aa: ASSLGSAGDNEQY

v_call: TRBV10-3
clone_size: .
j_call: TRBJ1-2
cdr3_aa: AISEETVQRGYT